This T cell receptor beta chain comes out of a study of T cell responses to AZD1222 COVID-19 vaccine. Study-wide findings and caveats: The donors showed a predominance of white British ancestry and of females, with possible underestimation of clonal diversity.

Note on this clone: Its antigen is as yet unknown.

The assay was immunoSEQ multiplex PCR, and TCRdb's table has in-frame clones only and misses some. This sample has 100,000 to 130,000 clones, with 87% found just once. The source is an adult in good health. This sample comprised peripheral blood, obtained on day 0 of AZD1222 vaccination.

CDR3 loop: CASSYARTGGINEQFF. The CDR3 coding sequence is TGTGCCAGCAGTTACGCCCGGACAGGGGGAATCAATGAGCAGTTCTTC. The chain uses TRBV6-5 and TRBJ2-1, with 10 bases fitting TRBD1. Per germline, CDR1 MNHEY and CDR2 SVGAGI. J was trimmed by 6 bases and V by 2 bases; bases with no gene match: 7. The CDR3 is made up of 16 amino acids.